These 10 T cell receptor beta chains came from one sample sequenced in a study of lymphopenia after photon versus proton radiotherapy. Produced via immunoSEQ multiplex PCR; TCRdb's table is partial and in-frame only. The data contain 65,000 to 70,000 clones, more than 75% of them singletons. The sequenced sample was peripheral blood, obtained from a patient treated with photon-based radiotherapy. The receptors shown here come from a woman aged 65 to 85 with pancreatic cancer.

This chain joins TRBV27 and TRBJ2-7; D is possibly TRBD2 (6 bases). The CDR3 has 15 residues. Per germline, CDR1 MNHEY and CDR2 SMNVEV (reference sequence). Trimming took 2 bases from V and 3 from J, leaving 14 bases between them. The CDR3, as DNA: TGTGCCAGCAGTTTAGTCACTAGCAGAGGCTACGAGCAGTACTTC. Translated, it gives CASSLVTSRGYEQYF.

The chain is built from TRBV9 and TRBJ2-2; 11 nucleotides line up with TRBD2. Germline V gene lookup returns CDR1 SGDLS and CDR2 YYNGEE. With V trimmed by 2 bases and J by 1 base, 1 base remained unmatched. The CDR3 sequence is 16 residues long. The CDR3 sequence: CASSVGTSGNTGELFF. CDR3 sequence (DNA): TGTGCCAGCAGCGTGGGGACTAGCGGGAACACCGGGGAGCTGTTTTTT.

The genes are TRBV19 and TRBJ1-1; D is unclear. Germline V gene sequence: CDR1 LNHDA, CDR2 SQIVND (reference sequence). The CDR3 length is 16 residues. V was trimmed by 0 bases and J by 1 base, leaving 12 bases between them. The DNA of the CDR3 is TGTGCCAGTAGTATAGATCGTTGGGGTTCGAACACTGAAGCTTTCTTT. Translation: CASSIDRWGSNTEAFF.

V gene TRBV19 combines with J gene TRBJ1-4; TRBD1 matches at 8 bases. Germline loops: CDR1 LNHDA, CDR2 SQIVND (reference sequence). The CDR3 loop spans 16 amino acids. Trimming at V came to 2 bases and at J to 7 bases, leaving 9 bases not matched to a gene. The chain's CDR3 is CASSIQWTGPGEKLFF. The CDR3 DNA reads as TGTGCCAGTAGTATACAATGGACAGGGCCCGGTGAAAAACTGTTTTTT.

DNA for the CDR3: TGTGCCAGCAGCTCCGCTACCTACAATGAGCAGTTCTTC. Its protein product is CASSSATYNEQFF. The chain carries TRBV7-2 and TRBJ2-1; D not certain. Between the trimmed V and J ends, which lost 4 bases and 2 bases, there was a span of 6 bases. The CDR3 has 13 amino acids. Germline V gives CDR1 SGHTA, CDR2 FQGNSA.

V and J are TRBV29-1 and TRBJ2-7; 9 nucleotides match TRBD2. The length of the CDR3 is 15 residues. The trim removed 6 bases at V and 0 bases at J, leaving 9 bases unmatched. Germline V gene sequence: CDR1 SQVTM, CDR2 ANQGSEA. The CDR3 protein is CSVQITSGLSYEQYF. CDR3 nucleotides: TGCAGCGTGCAAATTACTAGCGGGCTCTCCTACGAGCAGTACTTC.

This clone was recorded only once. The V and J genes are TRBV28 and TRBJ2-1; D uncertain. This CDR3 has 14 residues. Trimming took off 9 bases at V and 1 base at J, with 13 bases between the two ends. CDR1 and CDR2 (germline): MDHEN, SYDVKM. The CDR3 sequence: CASRSHGSYNEQFF. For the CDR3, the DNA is TGTGCCAGTAGGTCCCACGGATCCTACAATGAGCAGTTCTTC.

The CDR3 spells CASSFRESSYNSPLHF. The CDR3 region has the DNA TGTGCCAGTAGTTTCCGGGAGAGCTCCTATAATTCACCCCTCCACTTT. The J gene is TRBJ1-6, the V gene TRBV19; D remains ambiguous. V gave up 5 bases and J gave up 0 bases, with 11 bases separating them. CDR1 and CDR2 from the germline V gene are LNHDA and SQIVND (reference sequence). The CDR3 runs to 16 residues.

CDR3 bases: TGTGCCAGCAGTGGGGGGAATGAAAAACTGTTTTTT. Encoded protein: CASSGGNEKLFF. The chain has TRBV6-1 and TRBJ1-4; possible D gene TRBD1, 5 bases. V dropped 4 bases and J dropped 5 bases, with 5 bases sitting between them. There are 12 residues in the CDR3. Germline CDR1 and CDR2: MNHNS and SASEGT.

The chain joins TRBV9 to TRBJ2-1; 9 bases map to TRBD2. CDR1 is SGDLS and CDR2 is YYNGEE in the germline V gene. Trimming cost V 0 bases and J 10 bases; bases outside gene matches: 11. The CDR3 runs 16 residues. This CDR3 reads CASSVVAAGGSGEQFF. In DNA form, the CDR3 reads TGTGCCAGCAGCGTAGTCGCAGCGGGAGGATCCGGGGAGCAGTTCTTC.